Shown below are 20 T cell receptor beta chains from a single sample sequenced in a study of T cell responses to AZD1222 COVID-19 vaccine. Libraries were prepared by immunoSEQ multiplex PCR; TCRdb keeps only in-frame clonotypes and omits some of them. The sample includes 95,000 to 100,000 clones, about 87% seen only once; the top ten take roughly 10%. The specimen comprised peripheral blood, sampled 28 days after the second AZD1222 dose. The receptors originated from an adult who received the AZD1222 COVID-19 vaccine.

The chain couples TRBV19 to TRBJ2-7; the D gene is possibly TRBD1 (6 bases). CDR1 and CDR2 from the germline V gene are LNHDA and SQIVND (reference sequence). V shed 0 bases and J shed 0 bases, with 18 bases lying between them. The CDR3 runs to 18 residues. In DNA form, the CDR3 reads TGTGCCAGTAGTATAGATGGGACACCCCGAGCGAGCTCCTACGAGCAGTACTTC. It translates to CASSIDGTPRASSYEQYF.

The rearrangement links TRBV3-1 (or the pseudogene TRBV3-2) to TRBJ1-1, with D possibly being TRBD1 (5 bases). The V end lost 0 bases, the J end lost 8 bases, and 19 bases lay between the germline ends. Germline CDR1 and CDR2: LGHDT and YNNKEL (reference sequence). The CDR3 is 16 residues long. CDR3 amino acids: CASSQDLWRQGVEAFF. In DNA form, the CDR3 reads TGTGCCAGCAGCCAAGATTTATGGAGGCAGGGCGTCGAAGCTTTCTTT.

The J gene is TRBJ2-1, the V gene TRBV25-1; weak D call: TRBD2 (6 bases). V shed 5 bases and J shed 5 bases, with 13 bases lying between them. The CDR3 runs to 14 residues. CDR1 is MGHDK, CDR2 SYGVNS, per germline. The CDR3 nucleotides read TGTGCCAGCAGTTTAACGGGGGTTAACAATGAGCAGTTCTTC. Protein product: CASSLTGVNNEQFF.

This clone was observed many times. V is TRBV7-9 and J is TRBJ1-1; no reliable D call. V dropped 1 base and J dropped 1 base, with 10 bases sitting between them. This CDR3 region has 15 residues. Germline V lookup: CDR1 SEHNR, CDR2 FQNEAQ (reference sequence). The CDR3 loop reads CASSLDWKTNTEAFF. The DNA of the CDR3 is TGTGCCAGCAGCTTAGATTGGAAAACGAACACTGAAGCTTTCTTT.

The chain recombines TRBV18 with TRBJ1-4; the D gene is possibly TRBD1 (5 bases). The ends were cut back, 3 bases at V and 0 bases at J, with 14 bases in the middle. The V gene's germline CDR1 is KGHSH and CDR2 LQKENI. CDR3 length equals 17 residues. CDR3 loop: CASSPFQTGATNEKLFF. The CDR3 DNA sequence: TGTGCCAGCTCACCGTTCCAAACAGGAGCAACTAATGAAAAACTGTTTTTT.

As DNA, the CDR3 is TGCAGCGTTGAACTCCCGGCGGGGGCAGATACGCAGTATTTT. This translates into CSVELPAGADTQYF. This chain connects TRBV29-1 to TRBJ2-3; 7 nucleotides match TRBD2. J was trimmed by 4 bases and V by 2 bases; bases with no gene match: 6. CDR1 and CDR2 from the germline V gene are SQVTM and ANQGSEA. There are 14 residues in the CDR3.

This clone was seen a handful of times. This rearrangement joins TRBV19 to TRBJ2-7; D remains ambiguous. This CDR3 spans 17 amino acids. V was pared by 6 bases and J by 1 base, with 22 bases between. CDR1 and CDR2 from the germline V gene are LNHDA and SQIVND (reference sequence). CDR3 protein: CASSHPGGGGRSYEQYF. The CDR3 nucleotides read TGTGCCAGTAGCCACCCCGGTGGCGGTGGTAGGTCCTACGAGCAGTACTTC.

This clone is categorized as medium-sized. The CDR3 protein is CASSFREKAHEQFF. The CDR3 bases are TGTGCCAGCAGCTTCCGGGAGAAGGCCCATGAGCAGTTCTTC. The chain has TRBV11-2 and TRBJ2-1; possibly TRBD2 for D (6 bases). The CDR3 is made up of 14 amino acids. Germline V CDR1 and CDR2: SGHAT, FQNNGV. Between the trimmed V and J ends, which lost 3 bases and 8 bases, there was a span of 14 bases.

The chain is built from TRBV10-1 and TRBJ1-6; no clear D. Germline CDR1 and CDR2: WNHNN and SYGVQD (reference sequence). V lost 10 bases, J lost 3 bases, and 7 bases lay in between. The CDR3 contains 12 residues. The DNA of the CDR3 is TGCGCCATCAGGCTCTATAATTCACCCCTCCACTTT. Translation gives CAIRLYNSPLHF.

J is TRBJ2-3 and V is TRBV7-9; 7 nucleotides agree with TRBD2. This CDR3 has 14 residues. Germline V gene data show CDR1 as SEHNR and CDR2 as FQNEAQ (reference sequence). Germline trimming cut 3 bases from V and 5 bases from J; bases unmatched to any gene: 5. CDR3 sequence (DNA): TGTGCCAGCAGCTTGAGCGGGGCAGAAGATACGCAGTATTTT. The encoded protein is CASSLSGAEDTQYF.

The rearrangement uses TRBV30 and TRBJ1-1; no clear D gene. Germline V lookup: CDR1 GTSNPN, CDR2 SVGIG (reference sequence). V gave up 0 bases and J gave up 1 base, with 9 bases separating them. The CDR3 is 14 residues long. CDR3 sequence (DNA): TGTGCCTGGAGTGTACGGGCAGCGAACACTGAAGCTTTCTTT. Protein sequence: CAWSVRAANTEAFF.

The chain uses TRBV4-1 and TRBJ2-1, with D uncertain. The germline V gene has CDR1 MGHRA and CDR2 YSYEKL. This CDR3 is 15 amino acids long. V lost 0 bases, J lost 3 bases, and 9 bases lay in between. The CDR3, as DNA: TGCGCCAGCAGCCAAGATCCGCAAAACTACAATGAGCAGTTCTTC. It is translated as CASSQDPQNYNEQFF.

The J gene is TRBJ1-4, the V gene TRBV6-2 or TRBV6-3; possibly TRBD1 for D (5 bases). Germline V CDR1 and CDR2: MNHEY, SVGEGT. V lost 2 bases to trimming and J lost 4 bases, with 5 bases between them. This CDR3 is 13 amino acids long. CDR3 sequence: CASSYRGNEKLFF. As DNA, the CDR3 is TGTGCCAGCAGTTACAGGGGTAATGAAAAACTGTTTTTT.

The chain has TRBV18 and TRBJ1-6; 7 positions agree with TRBD1. After removal of 6 bases from V and 10 bases from J, the junction contained 12 bases not matched to a gene. Germline loops: CDR1 KGHSH, CDR2 LQKENI. This CDR3 comprises 15 residues. DNA for the CDR3: TGTGCCAGCTCGTCAGATCGACAGGGTGCCTCACCCCTCCACTTT. Translation: CASSSDRQGASPLHF. The full variable domain, in which reference TRBV18 and TRBJ1-6 provide the parts outside the CDR3, is NAGVMQNPRHLVRRRGQEARLRCSPMKGHSHVYWYRQLPEEGLKFMVYLQKENIIDESGMPKERFSAEFPKEGPSILRIQQVVRGDSAAYFCASSSDRQGASPLHFGNGTRLTVT.

The chain uses TRBV4-2 and TRBJ2-7; 10 bases align to TRBD2. The CDR3 contains 15 residues. CDR1 LGHNA and CDR2 YNFKEQ come from the germline V gene. V gave up 2 bases and J gave up 7 bases; unmatched junction bases: 8. The CDR3 bases are TGTGCCAGCAGCCAATCGAGCGGGAGGGCCGGTGAGCAGTACTTC. Protein product: CASSQSSGRAGEQYF.

This chain uses TRBV5-4 with TRBJ1-4, with a weak D call TRBD1 (6 bases). Germline-derived CDR1 and CDR2 are SGHNT and YYREEE (reference sequence). V was trimmed by 0 bases and J by 3 bases, leaving 9 bases between them. CDR3 length equals 15 residues. The CDR3 sequence is CASSLGTASNEKLFF. The CDR3 bases are TGTGCCAGCAGCTTGGGGACAGCTTCTAATGAAAAACTGTTTTTT.

The sample holds a few counts of this clone. The rearrangement joins TRBV5-6 to TRBJ2-5; D perhaps matches TRBD1 (5 bases). Germline loops: CDR1 SGHDT, CDR2 YYEEEE. V was trimmed by 4 bases and J by 4 bases, leaving 14 bases between them. The CDR3 totals 14 residues. In DNA, the CDR3 is TGTGCCAGCAGCCGTGTAGGGGCCCCAGAGACCCAGTACTTC. Translation: CASSRVGAPETQYF. The variable domain in full, completed from reference TRBV5-6 and TRBJ2-5, reads DAGVTQSPTHLIKTRGQQVTLRCSPKSGHDTVSWYQQALGQGPQFIFQYYEEEERQRGNFPDRFSGHQFPNYSSELNVNALLLGDSALYLCASSRVGAPETQYFGPGTRLLVL.

CDR3 nucleotide sequence: TGCGCCAGCAGGGTACAGCCGAGCTCCTACAATGAGCAGTTCTTC. Protein sequence: CASRVQPSSYNEQFF. The gene calls are TRBV5-1 and TRBJ2-1; D is unresolved. The CDR3 totals 15 residues. V lost 5 bases and J lost 0, with 12 bases in between. Germline V lookup: CDR1 SGHRS, CDR2 YFSETQ.

The chain carries TRBV6-5 and TRBJ2-7, with a possible D match to TRBD1 (5 bases). The CDR3 is 14 residues long. Trimming shortened V by 2 bases and J by 1 base, and 9 bases separated the two germline ends. Germline loops: CDR1 MNHEY, CDR2 SVGAGI. CDR3 nucleotides: TGTGCCAGCAGTTACAACAGGCAATCCTACGAGCAGTACTTC. This gives the protein CASSYNRQSYEQYF.

The chain has TRBV2 and TRBJ2-7; D not certain. This CDR3 has 11 residues. CDR1 SNHLY and CDR2 FYNNEI come from the germline V gene. Trimming stripped 5 bases from V and 4 bases from J, with 6 bases between. The CDR3 spells CASSLIYEQYF. In nucleotides, the CDR3 is TGTGCCAGCAGTTTAATTTACGAGCAGTACTTC.